Following are 26 T cell receptor beta chains from one sample sequenced in a study of shared clonotypes between healthy human individuals. Using immunoSEQ multiplex PCR, the repertoire was profiled, and TCRdb retains in-frame clones only, with some absent. The sample has about 1,800,000 clones, about 95% seen once. Naive-designated CD8 cells lacked CD45RO, were positively enriched for CCR7, and omitted terminally differentiated effector memory CD45RA+ cells. The sequenced material came from naive CD8+ T cells sorted from blood. Receptor source: a man younger than 35 in good health.

The chain has TRBV6-6 and TRBJ2-1; perhaps TRBD2 as D (6 bases). The CDR3 has 14 amino acids. Per the germline V gene, CDR1 is MNHNY and CDR2 is SVGAGI (reference sequence). Trimming left V 5 bases short and J 1 base short, with 9 bases between. CDR3 loop: CASSAAGSYNEQFF. CDR3 in DNA: TGTGCCAGCAGTGCTGCGGGGTCCTACAATGAGCAGTTCTTC.

This clone was seen just once. This chain links TRBV4-3 with TRBJ2-7; 7 bases agree with TRBD2. J gave up 3 bases and V 3 bases, and 5 bases lay outside the gene matches. Germline CDR1 LGHNA, CDR2 YSLEER. There are 14 residues in the CDR3. The CDR3: CASSQSLADYEQYF. The CDR3 bases are TGCGCCAGCAGCCAGTCTCTAGCGGACTACGAGCAGTACTTC.

This clone appeared a single time. The chain joins TRBV18 to TRBJ2-7; D might be TRBD1 (5 bases). The CDR3 covers 15 residues. Germline CDR1 reads KGHSH; CDR2 reads LQKENI. The V end lost 2 bases, the J end lost 6 bases, and 17 bases lay between the germline ends. The DNA for the CDR3 is TGTGCCAGCTCACCATTGCCGGCAGGGTTAGGCGAGCAGTACTTC. It is translated as CASSPLPAGLGEQYF.

J is TRBJ2-1 and V is TRBV28; 9 nucleotides align to TRBD2. The CDR3 has 15 residues. Germline trimming cut 7 bases from V and 4 bases from J; bases unmatched to any gene: 8. CDR1 is MDHEN, CDR2 SYDVKM, per germline. In DNA, the CDR3 is TGTGCCAGCATTAGGCGGGGGGGCCGGTACAATGAGCAGTTCTTC. Translating gives CASIRRGGRYNEQFF.

The chain has TRBV9 and TRBJ2-7, with 8 bases lining up with TRBD1. The V segment lost 3 bases and the J segment 10 bases; nucleotides outside the gene matches: 9. The length of the CDR3 is 13 residues. CDR1 SGDLS and CDR2 YYNGEE come from the germline V gene. Here the CDR3 DNA reads TGTGCCAGCAGCGCAACCCCGGGACAGGATCAGTACTTC. It codes for CASSATPGQDQYF.

This clone has only one observation. The rearrangement uses TRBV6-1 and TRBJ2-7; D is perhaps TRBD1 or TRBD2 (5 bases each). The V and J ends lost 6 bases and 3 bases respectively, with 18 bases between them. The CDR3 runs to 15 residues. Germline CDR1 reads MNHNS; CDR2 reads SASEGT. The DNA of the CDR3 is TGTGCCAGCAGGGAAACCGGGACCTACTACTACGAGCAGTACTTC. It encodes CASRETGTYYYEQYF.

CDR3 region: CASSQTGYANEKLFF. In DNA, the CDR3 is TGCGCCAGCAGCCAGACAGGGTATGCTAATGAAAAACTGTTTTTT. The chain is built from TRBV4-1 and TRBJ1-4; 7 bases align to TRBD1. This CDR3 comprises 15 residues. V lost 3 bases and J lost 3; bases outside the gene matches: 4. Germline V gives CDR1 MGHRA, CDR2 YSYEKL.

The chain links TRBV14 to TRBJ2-1; D gene uncertain. This CDR3 region has 14 residues. V lost 3 bases and J 5 bases, leaving 11 bases between the germline ends. CDR1 is SGHDN, CDR2 FVKESK, per germline. For the CDR3, the DNA is TGTGCCAGCAGCCATCGGACCGTAAACAATGAGCAGTTCTTC. Its translation is CASSHRTVNNEQFF. Full variable domain (missing parts from reference TRBV14 and TRBJ2-1): EAGVTQFPSHSVIEKGQTVTLRCDPISGHDNLYWYRRVMGKEIKFLLHFVKESKQDESGMPNNRFLAERTGGTYSTLKVQPAELEDSGVYFCASSHRTVNNEQFFGPGTRLTVL.

The V and J genes are TRBV19 and TRBJ2-7; no reliable D call. CDR3 length: 12 amino acids. Germline assignment: CDR1 LNHDA and CDR2 SQIVND (reference sequence). Trimming took off 6 bases at V and 6 bases at J, with 12 bases between the two ends. The CDR3 region is CASSTDGSEQYF. CDR3 coding DNA: TGTGCCAGTAGCACCGACGGGTCCGAGCAGTACTTC.

About this clone itself: The sample has other DNA sequences that encode this CDR3 too. The chain joins TRBV5-6 to TRBJ2-1, with 7 bases identical to TRBD1. The germline gives CDR1 SGHDT, CDR2 YYEEEE. V trimming: 2 bases; J trimming: 5 bases; junction bases outside the gene matches: 1. This CDR3 is 13 amino acids long. In DNA form, the CDR3 reads TGTGCCAGCAGCTTAGGGACAGACAATGAGCAGTTCTTC. Amino acids: CASSLGTDNEQFF.

V and J are TRBV4-2 and TRBJ2-2; TRBD2 is a possible D gene (5 bases). V was trimmed by 3 bases and J by 0 bases, leaving 14 bases between them. The CDR3 extends over 17 amino acids. Per germline, CDR1 LGHNA and CDR2 YNFKEQ. As DNA, the CDR3 is TGTGCCAGCAGCCACCCCATGGGAGTAGCGAACACCGGGGAGCTGTTTTTT. This codes for CASSHPMGVANTGELFF.

As to this clone: An end of the junction does not agree with germline; a read error may underlie this. The rearrangement joins TRBV5-4 to TRBJ2-3; tentative D call: TRBD2 (6 bases). The CDR3 extends over 16 amino acids. Per germline, CDR1 SGHNT and CDR2 YYREEE (reference sequence). This CDR3 reads CASSLDYPGATDTQYF. CDR3 in DNA: TGTGCCAGCAGTTTGGACTATCCCGGTGCCACAGATACGCAGTATTTT. Drawing the rest from reference TRBV5-4 and TRBJ2-3, the complete variable domain is ETGVTQSPTHLIKTRGQQVTLRCSSQSGHNTVSWYQQALGQGPQFIFQYYREEENGRGNFPPRFSGLQFPNYSSELNVNALELDDSALYLCASSLDYPGATDTQYFGPGTRLTVL.

The rearrangement links TRBV5-1 to TRBJ2-2, with D possibly TRBD1 on 6 matching bases. This CDR3 region has 16 residues. The ends were cut back, 0 bases at V and 6 bases at J, with 15 bases in the middle. The V gene's germline CDR1 is SGHRS and CDR2 YFSETQ. CDR3 in amino acids: CASSLALAGAPGELFF. DNA of the CDR3: TGCGCCAGCAGCTTGGCCCTTGCAGGGGCCCCCGGGGAGCTGTTTTTT.

The chain carries TRBV2 and TRBJ2-5, with 7 bases fitting TRBD2. Germline CDR1 is SNHLY and CDR2 is FYNNEI. Germline trimming cut 6 bases from V and 5 bases from J; bases unmatched to any gene: 15. This CDR3 is 16 amino acids long. CDR3 region: CASRDPGGGTGETQYF. CDR3 DNA: TGTGCCAGCAGGGACCCCGGCGGGGGAACTGGGGAGACCCAGTACTTC.

With regard to this clone: The sample contains more than one DNA sequence encoding this CDR3. The rearrangement links TRBV30 to TRBJ2-7, with a possible D match to TRBD2 (5 bases). Trimming removed 3 bases at V and 0 bases at J, with 12 bases between. This CDR3 is 14 amino acids long. Germline V gives CDR1 GTSNPN, CDR2 SVGIG (reference sequence). CDR3 region: CAWSLAGSSYEQYF. CDR3 bases: TGTGCCTGGAGCCTAGCTGGAAGCTCCTACGAGCAGTACTTC.

V is TRBV28 and J is TRBJ1-2; D not certain. There are 14 residues in the CDR3. The V gene lost 2 bases and the J gene lost 2 bases, with 9 bases spanning the gap. Germline CDR1 reads MDHEN; CDR2 reads SYDVKM. DNA of the CDR3: TGTGCCAGCAGTTTAGGTTTGGTCAACTATGGCTACACCTTC. Encoded protein: CASSLGLVNYGYTF.

The chain couples TRBV7-2 to TRBJ2-7, with unresolved D. Germline loops: CDR1 SGHTA, CDR2 FQGNSA. V dropped 4 bases and J dropped 5 bases, with 12 bases sitting between them. CDR3 size: 13 residues. CDR3 sequence: CASSSLKFHEQYF. The CDR3 DNA reads as TGTGCCAGCAGCTCCCTTAAGTTCCACGAGCAGTACTTC.

In regard to this clone: This sample also contains other DNA sequences that code for the same CDR3. V is TRBV9 and J is TRBJ2-7; D remains unclear. The V and J ends lost 0 bases and 0 bases respectively, with 4 bases between them. The CDR3 extends over 13 amino acids. CDR1 is SGDLS, CDR2 YYNGEE, per germline. In DNA form, the CDR3 reads TGTGCCAGCAGCGTAGCCAGCTCCTACGAGCAGTACTTC. It yields the protein CASSVASSYEQYF.

This chain connects TRBV5-1 to TRBJ1-6, with D unresolved. The V and J ends lost 3 bases and 0 bases respectively, with 10 bases between them. This CDR3 has 16 amino acids. CDR1 is SGHRS, CDR2 YFSETQ, per germline. CDR3 coding DNA: TGCGCCAGCAGCTGGGAGGAGAGCTCCTATAATTCACCCCTCCACTTT. Its protein product is CASSWEESSYNSPLHF.

The rearrangement joins TRBV10-2 to TRBJ1-5; perhaps TRBD1 as D (5 bases). In germline, CDR1 is WSHSY, CDR2 SAAADI. CDR3 length equals 15 residues. Between the trimmed V and J ends, which lost 1 base and 6 bases, there was a span of 13 bases. The CDR3: CASSELAGRIQPQHF. Written as DNA, the CDR3 is TGCGCCAGCAGTGAGTTGGCAGGGCGGATTCAGCCCCAGCATTTT.

V and J are TRBV7-9 and TRBJ2-7; 7 nucleotides align to TRBD1. The CDR3 covers 14 residues. V was pared by 5 bases and J by 4 bases, with 8 bases of the junction left unmatched. Germline V gene sequence: CDR1 SEHNR, CDR2 FQNEAQ (reference sequence). Here the CDR3 reads CASSHDRVGYEQYF. DNA for the CDR3: TGTGCCAGCAGCCACGACAGGGTGGGGTACGAGCAGTACTTC.

This chain links TRBV27 with TRBJ2-5; weak D call: TRBD2 (7 bases). Looked up from germline, CDR1 is MNHEY and CDR2 is SMNVEV (reference sequence). This CDR3 is built from 16 residues. Trimming stripped 5 bases from V and 2 bases from J, with 18 bases between. The CDR3 protein is CASSPLGLGGQETQYF. The CDR3 nucleotides are TGTGCCAGCAGTCCTCTAGGACTAGGGGGACAAGAGACCCAGTACTTC.

The J gene is TRBJ1-2, the V gene TRBV19, with 8 bases identical to TRBD1. This CDR3 comprises 13 residues. V gave up 9 bases and J gave up 4 bases; unmatched junction bases: 7. Per germline, CDR1 LNHDA and CDR2 SQIVND (reference sequence). The CDR3 sequence: CASDRGFSYGYTF. CDR3 nucleotides: TGTGCCAGCGACAGGGGATTCAGCTATGGCTACACCTTC. Complete variable domain (other parts from reference TRBV19 and TRBJ1-2): DGGITQSPKYLFRKEGQNVTLSCEQNLNHDAMYWYRQDPGQGLRLIYYSQIVNDFQKGDIAEGYSVSREKKESFPLTVTSAQKNPTAFYLCASDRGFSYGYTFGSGTRLTVV.

This rearrangement joins TRBV30 to TRBJ1-1; D remains unclear. CDR1 and CDR2 (germline): GTSNPN, SVGIG (reference sequence). V was pared by 2 bases and J by 1 base, with 8 bases between. This CDR3 has 13 amino acids. Here the CDR3 reads CAWSTHENTEAFF. The CDR3 nucleotides read TGTGCCTGGAGTACCCACGAGAACACTGAAGCTTTCTTT. The full variable domain, its missing parts supplied by reference TRBV30 and TRBJ1-1, is SQTIHQWPATLVQPVGSPLSLECTVEGTSNPNLYWYRQAAGRGLQLLFYSVGIGQISSEVPQNLSASRPQDRQFILSSKKLLLSDSGFYLCAWSTHENTEAFFGQGTRLTVV.

This chain uses TRBV7-2 with TRBJ2-3, with D perhaps matching TRBD2 (5 bases). The CDR3 sequence is 13 residues long. CDR1 and CDR2 (germline): SGHTA, FQGNSA. The ends were cut back, 2 bases at V and 4 bases at J, with 7 bases in the middle. The chain's CDR3 is CASSLTRPDTQYF. CDR3 coding DNA: TGTGCCAGCAGCTTAACTAGGCCAGATACGCAGTATTTT.

The V and J genes are TRBV7-9 and TRBJ1-1, with a tentative D call TRBD1 (5 bases). V was clipped by 6 bases and J by 2 bases, with 19 bases between them. Germline CDR1 is SEHNR and CDR2 is FQNEAQ (reference sequence). This CDR3 has 16 residues. The CDR3 bases are TGTGCCAGCAGACCCCTCCCCGGGACGGAAAACACTGAAGCTTTCTTT. Protein product: CASRPLPGTENTEAFF.